Below are 30 T cell receptor beta chains sequenced from a single sample in a study of cytomegalovirus exposure and HLA in healthy donors. PCR used 60 Vbeta primers and 13 Jbeta primers. The assay was immunoSEQ multiplex PCR, and TCRdb's table has in-frame clones only and misses some. The sample has roughly 120,000 clones, around 67% seen once; the top ten hold around 3.7%. Input material: PBMCs. The source is a woman aged 40 to 55 in good health and CMV-seronegative.

The rearrangement joins TRBV19 to TRBJ1-2; TRBD1 might be the D (5 bases). The ends were cut back, 5 bases at V and 8 bases at J, with 18 bases in the middle. The CDR3 consists of 14 residues. The germline V gene has CDR1 LNHDA and CDR2 SQIVND (reference sequence). CDR3 coding DNA: TGTGCCAGTAGTCCCATGAGGCAGGGCGGAGGCTACACCTTC. It yields the protein CASSPMRQGGGYTF.

Written as DNA, the CDR3 is TGTGCCTGGAGTGTACGGGGTCTAGCGGAGGGCGCCAAAAACATTCAGTACTTC. This gives the protein CAWSVRGLAEGAKNIQYF. The chain couples TRBV30 to TRBJ2-4; 7 bases line up with TRBD2. The J segment lost 1 base and the V segment lost 0 bases, leaving 12 bases of the junction unmatched. CDR1 and CDR2 (germline): GTSNPN, SVGIG (reference sequence). This CDR3 is 18 amino acids long.

A single count supports this clone. The V and J genes are TRBV5-6 and TRBJ2-3; D perhaps matches TRBD1 (5 bases). V shed 2 bases and J shed 8 bases, with 24 bases lying between them. The CDR3 totals 17 residues. Germline CDR1 is SGHDT and CDR2 is YYEEEE. Here the CDR3 reads CASSFRAGLGSLATQYF. CDR3 DNA: TGTGCCAGCAGCTTCCGCGCAGGGCTAGGGTCTTTGGCTACGCAGTATTTT.

This sequence joins TRBV7-6 and TRBJ2-1, with D maybe TRBD1 (6 bases). This CDR3 spans 13 amino acids. Trimming took 6 bases from V and 7 from J, leaving 13 bases between them. Germline assignment: CDR1 SGHVS and CDR2 FNYEAQ. The CDR3 reads CASRPTGQNEQFF. The CDR3 DNA is TGTGCCAGCAGGCCGACAGGTCAGAATGAGCAGTTCTTC.

The V gene is TRBV28, the J gene TRBJ2-7, with 8 bases aligning to TRBD2. Germline V CDR1 and CDR2: MDHEN, SYDVKM. V lost 5 bases, J lost 7 bases, and 19 bases stayed unmatched. The CDR3 spans 17 residues. The CDR3 spells CASSLARASGSLSEQYF. CDR3 nucleotides: TGTGCCAGCAGTCTGGCCCGGGCTAGCGGGTCTCTAAGTGAGCAGTACTTC.

This chain joins TRBV7-8 and TRBJ2-5; 9 bases are shared with TRBD1. Germline V CDR1 and CDR2: SGHVS, FQNEAQ. V was clipped by 5 bases and J by 1 base; unmatched bases: 8. CDR3 length: 16 residues. The CDR3 region is CASSLGTGLFQETQYF. Here the CDR3 DNA reads TGTGCCAGCAGCCTCGGGACAGGGCTATTCCAAGAGACCCAGTACTTC. The full variable domain, with the rest looked up from reference TRBV7-8 and TRBJ2-5, is GAGVSQSPRYKVAKRGQDVALRCDPISGHVSLFWYQQALGQGPEFLTYFQNEAQLDKSGLPSDRFFAERPEGSVSTLKIQRTQQEDSAVYLCASSLGTGLFQETQYFGPGTRLLVL.

The chain couples TRBV4-1 to TRBJ2-1, with 8 bases that match TRBD2. Germline CDR1 and CDR2: MGHRA and YSYEKL. After removal of 0 bases from V and 3 bases from J, the junction contained 4 bases not matched to a gene. There are 16 residues in the CDR3. The CDR3 spells CASSQEAGELYNEQFF. The DNA of the CDR3 is TGCGCCAGCAGCCAAGAAGCGGGAGAACTCTACAATGAGCAGTTCTTC.

In nucleotides, the CDR3 is TGTGCCAGCAGCTCTAGGCAGGGCGGCCACCAAGAGACCCAGTACTTC. Translated: CASSSRQGGHQETQYF. This chain links TRBV7-8 with TRBJ2-5; tentatively, D is TRBD1 (5 bases). Trimming pared 4 bases from V and 0 bases from J, leaving 15 bases between. Germline assignment: CDR1 SGHVS and CDR2 FQNEAQ. The CDR3 runs to 16 residues.

This sequence joins TRBV4-1 and TRBJ2-3; 7 bases are shared with TRBD2. This CDR3 is built from 20 residues. With 2 bases clipped from V and 6 bases from J, the junction kept 23 bases outside the gene matches. Germline loops: CDR1 MGHRA, CDR2 YSYEKL. CDR3 in DNA: TGCGCCAGCAGCCAACCACGCCGGGACTACCTATCCCAAACGTCGGATACGCAGTATTTT. This translates into CASSQPRRDYLSQTSDTQYF.

The chain joins TRBV28 to TRBJ1-2, with D maybe TRBD1 (5 bases). The ends were cut back, 6 bases at V and 4 bases at J, with 18 bases in the middle. The germline V gene has CDR1 MDHEN and CDR2 SYDVKM. The CDR3 spans 15 residues. The CDR3 is CASSSSGRRVYGYTF. CDR3 DNA sequence: TGTGCCAGCAGCTCATCTGGGCGCAGGGTCTATGGCTACACCTTC.

This chain links TRBV19 with TRBJ2-2, with TRBD1 matching 9 bases. The CDR3 runs 16 residues. The V segment lost 4 bases and the J segment 5 bases; nucleotides outside the gene matches: 8. CDR1 and CDR2 (germline): LNHDA, SQIVND (reference sequence). This CDR3 is CASSTGTGRGTGELFF. The CDR3 DNA sequence: TGTGCCAGTAGTACAGGGACAGGGCGTGGGACCGGGGAGCTGTTTTTT.

This chain uses TRBV6-5 with TRBJ2-3; D gene uncertain. This CDR3 contains 13 residues. Germline CDR1 and CDR2: MNHEY and SVGAGI. V was shortened by 10 bases and J by 3 bases, with 14 bases between the two germline ends. The DNA of the CDR3 is TGTGCCACCATTCAACCGGGTACAGATACGCAGTATTTT. It yields the protein CATIQPGTDTQYF.

The V and J genes are TRBV5-1 and TRBJ2-3; 10 bases match TRBD2. CDR3 length equals 18 residues. V gave up 7 bases and J gave up 0 bases; unmatched junction bases: 14. The germline CDR1 and CDR2 sequences are SGHRS and YFSETQ. CDR3 sequence: CASVYHRQRGGSTDTQYF. The CDR3 DNA follows: TGCGCCAGCGTGTACCACCGTCAGCGGGGGGGGAGCACAGATACGCAGTATTTT.

The chain couples TRBV7-9 to TRBJ2-7, with a tentative D call TRBD1 (7 bases). This CDR3 has 16 amino acids. Germline V gene data show CDR1 as SEHNR and CDR2 as FQNEAQ (reference sequence). The V end lost 0 bases, the J end lost 5 bases, and 17 bases lay between the germline ends. The CDR3 nucleotides read TGTGCCAGCAGCTTAGCTCCAGGGGGGCGGTTCGACGAGCAGTACTTC. This encodes CASSLAPGGRFDEQYF.

The chain recombines TRBV7-9 with TRBJ1-3; D is ambiguous. The germline V and J ends were trimmed by 1 base and 0 bases, with 7 bases remaining between them. CDR3 length: 15 residues. Germline loops: CDR1 SEHNR, CDR2 FQNEAQ (reference sequence). CDR3 sequence: CASSLGSSSGNTIYF. The CDR3 DNA sequence: TGTGCCAGCAGCTTAGGGTCGAGCTCTGGAAACACCATATATTTT.

This clone was counted between two and nine times. The chain employs TRBV23-1 and TRBJ1-1; the D is unclear. TRBV23-1 is placed among ORFs of uncertain function. Trimming stripped 5 bases from V and 7 bases from J, with 11 bases between. CDR3 length: 12 residues. The CDR3 DNA sequence: TGCGCCAGCAGTAATTCCTCAGTTGAAGCTTTCTTT. Translating it yields CASSNSSVEAFF.

This chain joins TRBV11-2 and TRBJ2-2; possibly TRBD2 for D (7 bases). The CDR3 contains 17 residues. V was trimmed by 0 bases and J by 6 bases, leaving 17 bases between them. The germline V gene encodes CDR1 SGHAT and CDR2 FQNNGV. CDR3 residues: CASSLDLIGGGAGELFF. The CDR3 DNA follows: TGTGCCAGCAGCTTAGATCTAATAGGGGGGGGAGCCGGGGAGCTGTTTTTT.

V is TRBV4-2 and J is TRBJ2-7; 9 positions agree with TRBD2. CDR3 size: 15 residues. Germline V gives CDR1 LGHNA, CDR2 YNFKEQ. Trimming at V came to 0 bases and at J to 4 bases, leaving 4 bases not matched to a gene. This CDR3 is CASSQDRTSDYEQYF. CDR3 nucleotides: TGTGCCAGCAGCCAAGATAGGACTAGCGATTACGAGCAGTACTTC.

J is TRBJ1-3 and V is TRBV27; TRBD1 matches 8 bases. Trimming removed 5 bases from V and 0 bases from J; junction bases left unmatched: 3. The CDR3 runs 15 residues. CDR1 is MNHEY and CDR2 is SMNVEV in the germline V gene (reference sequence). The CDR3 region has the DNA TGTGCCAGCAGTCCCGACAGGGGCTCTGGAAACACCATATATTTT. Protein product: CASSPDRGSGNTIYF.

The CDR3 loop reads CASSFGQPNSPLHF. Here the CDR3 DNA reads TGTGCCAGCAGCTTTGGACAGCCTAATTCACCCCTCCACTTT. This rearrangement joins TRBV7-9 to TRBJ1-6; D may be TRBD1 (6 bases). This CDR3 contains 14 residues. The germline V gene encodes CDR1 SEHNR and CDR2 FQNEAQ (reference sequence). Trimming stripped 3 bases from V and 6 bases from J, with 9 bases between.

This clone has just one count. This chain connects TRBV2 to TRBJ1-1; D gene ambiguous. The length of the CDR3 is 14 residues. Germline-derived CDR1 and CDR2 are SNHLY and FYNNEI. The V and J ends lost 4 bases and 3 bases respectively, with 12 bases between them. CDR3 in DNA: TGTGCCAGCAGTGGAGGAGTTAGAGACACTGAAGCTTTCTTT. It is translated as CASSGGVRDTEAFF.

V is TRBV18 and J is TRBJ2-6; no firm D call. There are 15 residues in the CDR3. V lost 3 bases to trimming and J lost 0 bases, with 6 bases between them. Looked up from germline, CDR1 is KGHSH and CDR2 is LQKENI. CDR3 nucleotides: TGTGCCAGCTCACCCCTAAGCTCTGGGGCCAACGTCCTGACTTTC. Its protein is CASSPLSSGANVLTF.

The chain carries TRBV7-9 and TRBJ1-6; D is ambiguous. V was pared by 3 bases and J by 7 bases, with 19 bases between. This CDR3 is built from 17 residues. The germline gives CDR1 SEHNR, CDR2 FQNEAQ (reference sequence). CDR3 coding DNA: TGTGCCAGCAGCTTCCCGGGGAACCCCCTCGGGAATTCACCCCTCCACTTT. This translates into CASSFPGNPLGNSPLHF.

V gene TRBV18 combines with J gene TRBJ2-3, with TRBD2 as a possible D gene (6 bases). This CDR3 has 14 residues. Trimming shortened V by 4 bases and J by 2 bases, and 10 bases separated the two germline ends. CDR1 and CDR2 from the germline V gene are KGHSH and LQKENI. CDR3 nucleotides: TGTGCCAGCTCACGGGGACTGCACACAGATACGCAGTATTTT. Residues: CASSRGLHTDTQYF.

The rearrangement links TRBV30 to TRBJ2-3, with D unresolved. The CDR3 covers 11 residues. Per the germline V gene, CDR1 is GTSNPN and CDR2 is SVGIG (reference sequence). The ends were cut back, 5 bases at V and 5 bases at J, with 8 bases in the middle. The DNA for the CDR3 is TGTGCCTGGGCGACGGGAGATACGCAGTATTTT. It encodes CAWATGDTQYF.

The chain couples TRBV29-1 to TRBJ2-5, with 9 nucleotides matching TRBD2. The trim removed 4 bases at V and 1 base at J, leaving 4 bases unmatched. CDR3 length equals 14 residues. Germline V lookup: CDR1 SQVTM, CDR2 ANQGSEA. In DNA form, the CDR3 reads TGCAGCGTTGTCGGCGGGGGGGTCCAAGAGACCCAGTACTTC. Protein product: CSVVGGGVQETQYF.

This clone was picked up one time. The chain couples TRBV6-1 to TRBJ1-1; TRBD1 matches at 11 bases. The CDR3 consists of 14 residues. With 4 bases clipped from V and 10 bases from J, the junction kept 8 bases outside the gene matches. CDR1 is MNHNS and CDR2 is SASEGT in the germline V gene. The CDR3 coding sequence is TGTGCCAGCAGTGTTCGAGAGGGACAGGGGGGAGCTTTCTTT. It specifies CASSVREGQGGAFF.

The chain has TRBV7-2 and TRBJ1-2; tentative D call: TRBD1 (5 bases). The CDR3 loop spans 15 amino acids. In germline, CDR1 is SGHTA, CDR2 FQGNSA. V dropped 3 bases and J dropped 6 bases, with 17 bases sitting between them. The CDR3 DNA reads TGTGCCAGCAGCTTCGCAGGGATGGGCAGACATGGCTACACCTTC. Translation gives CASSFAGMGRHGYTF. Drawing the rest from reference TRBV7-2 and TRBJ1-2, the complete variable domain is GAGVSQSPSNKVTEKGKDVELRCDPISGHTALYWYRQSLGQGLEFLIYFQGNSAPDKSGLPSDRFSAERTGGSVSTLTIQRTQQEDSAVYLCASSFAGMGRHGYTFGSGTRLTVV.

The chain employs TRBV7-3 and TRBJ2-3; TRBD2 agrees at 8 bases. Germline V gene sequence: CDR1 SGHTA, CDR2 FQGTGA. CDR3 length equals 15 residues. V trimming: 5 bases; J trimming: 3 bases; junction bases outside the gene matches: 7. CDR3 in DNA: TGTGCCAGCAGCCAAGCGGGAGAAGCGACAGATACGCAGTATTTT. Its translation: CASSQAGEATDTQYF.

The V gene is TRBV7-9, the J gene TRBJ2-2, with D possibly matching TRBD1 (5 bases). CDR3 length equals 14 residues. Germline CDR1 reads SEHNR; CDR2 reads FQNEAQ (reference sequence). Trimming took off 0 bases at V and 5 bases at J, with 7 bases between the two ends. CDR3 DNA sequence: TGTGCCAGCAGCTTAGCGGACACGACCGGGGAGCTGTTTTTT. This sequence encodes CASSLADTTGELFF.